One sample yielded the 32 T cell receptor beta chains listed below, sequenced in a study of blood T cells in healthy people across ages. A second PCR, run for roughly 7 to 11 cycles, used a sample-barcoded 5' primer plus a J-beta primer mix. TCRdb independently ran MiXCR on the 5' RACE reads; one entry per CDR3 protein. The data contain about 730,000 distinct CDR3 sequences, approximately 43% of them singletons. Sequences were obtained from blood. Every receptor here comes from an older woman in good health.

On this clonotype: Relative to the germline gene, one junction end is altered; a read error may explain this. J is TRBJ2-3 and V is TRBV27, with 11 positions matching TRBD1. The germline CDR1 and CDR2 sequences are MNHEY and SMNVEV (reference sequence). CDR3 size: 18 residues. CDR3 nucleotides: TGCGCCAGCTTGCCCCTCTTACCCCGGGACAGGGGGAAGTATACGCAGTATTTT. It yields the protein CASLPLLPRDRGKYTQYF.

This clonotype was seen only once. The chain uses TRBV20-1 and TRBJ2-3, with no clear D. V lost 1 base and J lost 0, with 11 bases in between. The CDR3 is 15 amino acids. The V gene's germline CDR1 is DFQATT and CDR2 SNEGSKA (reference sequence). In nucleotides, the CDR3 is TGCAGTGCTAGAGCCCAGGTTTCCAGCACAGATACGCAGTATTTT. Amino acid sequence: CSARAQVSSTDTQYF.

The rearrangement joins TRBV4-3 to TRBJ2-1; 8 bases agree with TRBD1. Germline V CDR1 and CDR2: LGHNA, YSLEER. V lost 0 bases and J lost 4; bases outside the gene matches: 5. The CDR3 sequence is 16 residues long. Here the CDR3 DNA reads TGCGCCAGCAGCCAAGATGCCCACAGGGGGTACAATGAGCAGTTCTTC. Protein: CASSQDAHRGYNEQFF.

The chain uses TRBV7-2 and TRBJ1-1; tentative D call: TRBD1 (6 bases). The CDR3 is made up of 15 amino acids. Trimming took off 2 bases at V and 0 bases at J, with 10 bases between the two ends. CDR1 SGHTA and CDR2 FQGNSA come from the germline V gene. As DNA, the CDR3 is TGTGCCAGCAGCTTAACAGCAGGGGTGAACACTGAAGCTTTCTTT. Residues: CASSLTAGVNTEAFF.

This clonotype was observed a few times. The rearrangement links TRBV20-1 to TRBJ1-2, with D possibly matching TRBD1 (6 bases). CDR3 length: 11 amino acids. The ends were cut back, 3 bases at V and 12 bases at J, with 14 bases in the middle. CDR1 and CDR2 from the germline V gene are DFQATT and SNEGSKA (reference sequence). The CDR3, as DNA: TGCAGTGCTAGCAGTCGGGGACAAAACACCTTC. Protein sequence: CSASSRGQNTF.

This clonotype has ten or more counts. The V gene is TRBV12-3 or TRBV12-4, the J gene TRBJ2-5; TRBD1 matches 7 bases. The junction had 7 bases not matched to a gene; V was cut back by 7 bases and J by 2 bases. The CDR3 has 14 amino acids. CDR3 amino acids: CASTLEGAQETQYF. CDR3 bases: TGTGCCAGCACTCTCGAGGGGGCTCAAGAGACCCAGTACTTC.

This clonotype was detected a few times. The V gene is TRBV7-9, the J gene TRBJ1-2; weak D call: TRBD1 (6 bases). Trimming took off 0 bases at V and 2 bases at J, with 13 bases between the two ends. From germline, CDR1 is SEHNR and CDR2 FQNEAQ (reference sequence). This CDR3 has 16 amino acids. DNA of the CDR3: TGTGCCAGCAGCTTAGCCGGGACACCGTACAACTATGGCTACACCTTC. Translated, it gives CASSLAGTPYNYGYTF.

The chain employs TRBV11-2 and TRBJ1-5, with D unclear. The germline gives CDR1 SGHAT, CDR2 FQNNGV. This CDR3 is 15 amino acids long. V gave up 5 bases and J gave up 0 bases, with 11 bases separating them. Here the CDR3 DNA reads TGTGCCAGCAGCCCCGAAGTTAATAGCAATCAGCCCCAGCATTTT. This sequence encodes CASSPEVNSNQPQHF.

This clonotype was counted between two and nine times. The chain carries TRBV20-1 and TRBJ1-5; weak D call: TRBD1 (6 bases). The V gene lost 3 bases and the J gene lost 3 bases, with 18 bases spanning the gap. Germline CDR1 is DFQATT and CDR2 is SNEGSKA (reference sequence). CDR3 length equals 16 residues. CDR3 amino acids: CSARAGGHGLNQPQHF. CDR3 DNA: TGCAGTGCTAGGGCCGGGGGGCACGGGCTCAATCAGCCCCAGCATTTT.

The rearrangement uses TRBV7-9 and TRBJ2-4; TRBD2 aligns across 11 bases. Germline trimming cut 3 bases from V and 5 bases from J; bases unmatched to any gene: 9. There are 17 residues in the CDR3. Looked up from germline, CDR1 is SEHNR and CDR2 is FQNEAQ (reference sequence). In DNA, the CDR3 is TGTGCCAGCAGCTTTCCTTCTAGCGGGGGGAAAGAAAACATTCAGTACTTC. Residues: CASSFPSSGGKENIQYF.

J is TRBJ2-7 and V is TRBV29-1; TRBD2 agrees at 8 bases. Trimming cost V 3 bases and J 7 bases; bases outside gene matches: 23. The CDR3 has 18 residues. Per germline, CDR1 SQVTM and CDR2 ANQGSEA. CDR3 DNA sequence: TGCAGCGTTGATAGTGAGACTAGCGATATCCTCTCCTACAATGAGCAGTACTTC. Protein product: CSVDSETSDILSYNEQYF.

V usage is TRBV29-1 and J usage is TRBJ2-3; no clear D gene. This CDR3 spans 12 amino acids. V was shortened by 5 bases and J by 2 bases, with 8 bases between the two germline ends. Looked up from germline, CDR1 is SQVTM and CDR2 is ANQGSEA. In nucleotides, the CDR3 is TGCAGCGTTAACCCCAACACAGATACGCAGTATTTT. This codes for CSVNPNTDTQYF.

The rearrangement uses TRBV10-3 and TRBJ1-2, with D maybe TRBD1 (5 bases). Germline V gives CDR1 ENHRY, CDR2 SYGVKD. Trimming stripped 6 bases from V and 3 bases from J, with 8 bases between. CDR3 length: 12 amino acids. Here the CDR3 DNA reads TGTGCCATCAGCGAAGGGGACTATGGCTACACCTTC. It specifies CAISEGDYGYTF.

The table lists this clonotype with a few counts. This chain uses TRBV6-5 with TRBJ2-5, with TRBD2 matching 7 bases. V lost 0 bases, J lost 7 bases, and 5 bases stayed unmatched. The CDR3 runs 14 residues. Germline-derived CDR1 and CDR2 are MNHEY and SVGAGI. CDR3 sequence reads: CASSYSGGTATQYF. CDR3 DNA: TGTGCCAGCAGTTACTCGGGGGGGACCGCGACCCAGTACTTC.

This clonotype was seen only once. The rearrangement joins TRBV4-3 to TRBJ2-5; the match to TRBD1 covers 7 bases. CDR3 length: 15 amino acids. V shed 1 base and J 11 bases; nucleotides not matched to a gene: 13. Germline CDR1 is LGHNA and CDR2 is YSLEER. CDR3 region: CASSQADRDSLVQYF. The CDR3 DNA reads TGCGCCAGCAGCCAAGCTGACAGGGATTCTTTGGTGCAGTACTTC.

This clonotype has just a few counts. J is TRBJ2-1 and V is TRBV12-3 or TRBV12-4, with D hard to call. This CDR3 has 15 residues. V dropped 4 bases and J dropped 2 bases, with 12 bases sitting between them. As DNA, the CDR3 is TGTGCCAGCAGTTCGATAAGGGTTCCCTACAATGAGCAGTTCTTC. Translated: CASSSIRVPYNEQFF.

This clonotype was observed at least ten times. V and J are TRBV20-1 and TRBJ2-7; tentatively, D is TRBD1 (5 bases). V was cut by 7 bases and J by 0 bases, with 13 bases left in between. The CDR3 extends over 13 amino acids. The germline CDR1 and CDR2 sequences are DFQATT and SNEGSKA (reference sequence). CDR3 in amino acids: CSVYGHSSYEQYF. Written as DNA, the CDR3 is TGCAGTGTCTACGGACATTCCTCCTACGAGCAGTACTTC.

V is TRBV5-1 and J is TRBJ2-1, with D possibly being TRBD1 or TRBD2 (5 bases each). Germline V gene lookup returns CDR1 SGHRS and CDR2 YFSETQ. V shed 1 base and J shed 2 bases, with 13 bases lying between them. The CDR3 has 16 amino acids. CDR3 nucleotide sequence: TGCGCCAGCAGCTTGCAGGGTCCGGGGACCTACAATGAGCAGTTCTTC. Residues: CASSLQGPGTYNEQFF.

This chain joins TRBV3-1 and TRBJ2-7, with D possibly matching TRBD1 (7 bases). The CDR3 consists of 15 residues. The V end lost 0 bases, the J end lost 5 bases, and 14 bases lay between the germline ends. CDR1 LGHDT and CDR2 YNNKEL come from the germline V gene (reference sequence). The DNA for the CDR3 is TGTGCCAGCAGCCAAGATGCAACAGGGGAGGACGAGCAGTACTTC. Residues: CASSQDATGEDEQYF.

The chain has TRBV7-9 and TRBJ2-5, with 10 bases matching TRBD1. The end of the DNA aligns better with TRBJ2-7, so the J call may be wrong. From germline, CDR1 is SEHNR and CDR2 FQNEAQ (reference sequence). CDR3 size: 17 residues. DNA of the CDR3: TGTGCCAGCAGCTCGCTCCCTCCCGGGACAGGGGCTTACGAGCAGTACTTC. Protein product: CASSSLPPGTGAYEQYF.

This chain connects TRBV20-1 to TRBJ2-1; 16 bases are a match to TRBD2. CDR1 is DFQATT, CDR2 SNEGSKA, per germline (reference sequence). The CDR3 is 18 residues long. With V trimmed by 3 bases and J by 2 bases, 7 bases remained unmatched. The CDR3 DNA sequence: TGCAGTGCTAGGGAAACCGGGACTAGCGGGGGGGCCTACAATGAGCAGTTCTTC. This codes for CSARETGTSGGAYNEQFF.

In this sample, this clonotype turned up a few times. V is TRBV6-6 and J is TRBJ2-5, with D hard to call. Deletions cut 2 bases from V and 3 bases from J, with 7 bases between. The length of the CDR3 is 13 residues. CDR1 and CDR2 from the germline V gene are MNHNY and SVGAGI (reference sequence). CDR3 protein: CASSYRQKETQYF. Here the CDR3 DNA reads TGTGCCAGCAGTTACCGCCAAAAAGAGACCCAGTACTTC.

This clonotype was counted many times. The rearrangement joins TRBV27 to TRBJ2-1, with D possibly TRBD2 on 6 matching bases. Germline V CDR1 and CDR2: MNHEY, SMNVEV (reference sequence). Trimming shortened V by 7 bases and J by 5 bases, and 9 bases separated the two germline ends. The CDR3 loop spans 12 amino acids. The CDR3 nucleotides are TGTGCCAGCAAATGGGGGGACAATGAGCAGTTCTTC. Its translation: CASKWGDNEQFF.

A single count supports this clonotype. This sequence joins TRBV12-2 and TRBJ2-7; TRBD2 is taken as the D call from the table, unchecked against the DNA. TRBV12-2 is annotated as a pseudogene. The CDR3 is made up of 19 amino acids. CDR3 amino acids: CASRLARIYLPDPLYEQYF. The CDR3 DNA follows: TGTGCAAGTCGCTTAGCCCGCATCTACCTCCCCGACCCTTTATACGAGCAGTACTTC.

J is TRBJ1-2 and V is TRBV5-5, with a possible D match to TRBD1 (5 bases). CDR1 and CDR2 (germline): SGHKS, YYEKEE (reference sequence). Trimming removed 2 bases at V and 3 bases at J, with 20 bases between. The CDR3 is 17 residues long. As DNA, the CDR3 is TGTGCCAGCAGCTTATTGGGGCAGGGAAACCGCGACTATGGCTACACCTTC. It specifies CASSLLGQGNRDYGYTF.

The chain uses TRBV5-6 and TRBJ1-1; D is undetermined. CDR1 is SGHDT, CDR2 YYEEEE, per germline. V lost 4 bases and J 1 base, leaving 14 bases between the germline ends. The CDR3 is 15 amino acids. The CDR3 DNA sequence: TGTGCCAGCAGCACGTACCGATCCGGGAACACTGAAGCTTTCTTT. Amino acids: CASSTYRSGNTEAFF.

In its sample, this clonotype was seen a few times. The rearrangement links TRBV29-1 to TRBJ1-1; D is unresolved. The CDR3 is 15 amino acids. The V gene lost 0 bases and the J gene lost 1 base, with 12 bases spanning the gap. Per the germline V gene, CDR1 is SQVTM and CDR2 is ANQGSEA. Written as DNA, the CDR3 is TGCAGCGTTGAAGATCAGGAGGGCAAGAACACTGAAGCTTTCTTT. It translates to CSVEDQEGKNTEAFF.

Details on this clonotype: A far larger clone is one nucleotide away, so this likely arose from a read error. The CDR3 nucleotides read TGTACCAGCAGCCTGGACAGATACGAGCAGTACTTC. Amino acids: CTSSLDRYEQYF. This chain joins TRBV6-5 and TRBJ2-4, with D possibly TRBD1 on 6 matching bases. The J call may be in error: the DNA end matches TRBJ2-7 better. Germline lookup yields CDR1 MNHEY and CDR2 SVGAGI. The CDR3 runs to 12 residues.

A word on this clonotype: An end of the junction does not agree with germline; a read error may underlie this. The gene calls are TRBV28 and TRBJ2-1; 12 nucleotides agree with TRBD2. Per germline, CDR1 MDHEN and CDR2 SYDVKM. This CDR3 comprises 17 residues. Written as DNA, the CDR3 is TGTGTCAGCAGTTTATCGACTAGCGGGAGCTCCTACAATGAGCAGTTCTTC. Residues: CVSSLSTSGSSYNEQFF.

The sample holds a few counts of this clonotype. With a much larger clone just one base away, this may be a read error. This chain connects TRBV29-1 to TRBJ2-7; D call uncertain. V lost 5 bases and J lost 7, with 15 bases in between. This CDR3 is 12 amino acids long. Germline V gene data show CDR1 as SQVTM and CDR2 as ANQGSEA. The CDR3 DNA follows: TGCAGCGTTTCTCTCCCCAACAATGAGCAGTACTTC. It is translated as CSVSLPNNEQYF.

The chain has TRBV6-6 and TRBJ2-7; 7 nucleotides align to TRBD1. The V and J ends lost 5 bases and 6 bases, in that order; junction bases with no gene match: 13. The CDR3 is 15 residues long. Germline V gives CDR1 MNHNY, CDR2 SVGAGI (reference sequence). CDR3 nucleotide sequence: TGTGCCAGCAGTCCGAACAGGGGCGCCTCAGGCGAGCAGTACTTC. Amino acids: CASSPNRGASGEQYF.

The CDR3 region has the DNA TGTGCCAGCAGCTTCCCTGACAGGGCCTACAATGAGCAGTTCTTC. It encodes CASSFPDRAYNEQFF. The chain links TRBV7-9 to TRBJ2-1; 7 nucleotides line up with TRBD1. J lost 2 bases, V lost 3 bases, and 4 bases had no gene match. The CDR3 covers 15 residues. Germline V gives CDR1 SEHNR, CDR2 FQNEAQ (reference sequence).